This TCR beta chain was captured in a study of technical replicates of blood from several donors. The protocol was immunoSEQ multiplex PCR, while the TCRdb copy is restricted to in-frame clones and leaves out a portion. Of 75,000 to 95,000 clones in the sample, 70% to 90% were seen once. The CDR3 has 13 amino acids. Per germline, CDR1 SNHLY and CDR2 FYNNEI. J gave up 7 bases and V 9 bases, and 12 bases lay outside the gene matches. The chain recombines TRBV2 with TRBJ2-7, with 7 nucleotides matching TRBD2. The clonotype comes from a human donor in good health. Material for sequencing was T cells isolated from PBMCs. The CDR3 coding sequence is TGTGCCAGAGAAACGCCGGGAGCGGGGGAGCAGTACTTC. Translated: CARETPGAGEQYF.